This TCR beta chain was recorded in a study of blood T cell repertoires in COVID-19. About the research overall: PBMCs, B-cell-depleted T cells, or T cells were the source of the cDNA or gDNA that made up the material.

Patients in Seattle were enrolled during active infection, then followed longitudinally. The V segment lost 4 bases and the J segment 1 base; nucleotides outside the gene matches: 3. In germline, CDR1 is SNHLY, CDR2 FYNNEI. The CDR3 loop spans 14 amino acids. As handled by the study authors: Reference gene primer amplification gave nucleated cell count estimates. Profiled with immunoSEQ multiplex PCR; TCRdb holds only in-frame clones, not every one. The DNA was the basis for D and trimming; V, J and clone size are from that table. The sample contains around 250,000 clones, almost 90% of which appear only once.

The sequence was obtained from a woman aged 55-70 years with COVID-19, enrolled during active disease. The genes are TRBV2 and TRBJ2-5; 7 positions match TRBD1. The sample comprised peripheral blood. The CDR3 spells CASSGDRGQETQYF. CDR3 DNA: TGTGCCAGCAGTGGGGACAGAGGCCAAGAGACCCAGTACTTC. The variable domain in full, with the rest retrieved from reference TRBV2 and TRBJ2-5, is EPEVTQTPSHQVTQMGQEVILRCVPISNHLYFYWYRQILGQKVEFLVSFYNNEISEKSEIFDDQFSVERPDGSNFTLKIRSTKLEDSAMYFCASSGDRGQETQYFGPGTRLLVL.